The following is a TCR beta chain sequence with its context. CDR3 length equals 13 residues. The V end was cut by 4 bases, the J end by 3 bases, with 12 bases between. CDR1 and CDR2 (germline): SQVTM, ANQGSEA. This entry belongs to a study of shared T cell receptors in the human thymus. Some clones are missing from TCRdb's copy, which holds only in-frame ones; the method was immunoSEQ multiplex PCR. The sample carries around 730,000 clones, 75% to 90% recorded once. These same records also appear under a second study, on human thymus T cells.

The chain is built from TRBV29-1 and TRBJ1-2, with D possibly being TRBD1 (5 bases). The specimen sequenced was thymocytes. This receptor was taken from a girl less than two years old with a congenital heart defect. The CDR3 DNA follows: TGCAGCGTTGTCTGGGAGGGGTACTATGGCTACACCTTC. This translates into CSVVWEGYYGYTF.